This TCR beta chain stems from a study of molecular identifiers for immune sequencing clone quantification. TCRdb itself ran the PCR reads through MiXCR, one entry per CDR3 protein. The top ten hold 0.7% to 0.95% of the sample, which has around 480,000 distinct CDR3 sequences, about a fifth seen once. Between the trimmed V and J ends, which lost 0 bases and 4 bases, there was a span of 12 bases. The CDR3 has 15 amino acids. From germline, CDR1 is SGHRS and CDR2 YFSETQ. The sample holds many counts of this clonotype. J is TRBJ2-3 and V is TRBV5-1, with D tentatively TRBD2 (6 bases). This clonotype was sampled from a human donor in good health. Some libraries in this study had Jurkat cell RNA spiked in. The sample comprised naive CD8+ T cells from blood, with Jurkat cell RNA spiked in. Subset meaning: FACS-sorted CD8+CD4-CCR7+CD45RA+ naive T cells. The CDR3 DNA follows: TGCGCCAGCAGCTTGGGGGCCCTAGCGTCAGATACGCAGTATTTT. Translated, it gives CASSLGALASDTQYF. Full variable domain (remainder filled in from reference TRBV5-1 and TRBJ2-3): KAGVTQTPRYLIKTRGQQVTLSCSPISGHRSVSWYQQTPGQGLQFLFEYFSETQRNKGNFPGRFSGRQFSNSRSEMNVSTLELGDSALYLCASSLGALASDTQYFGPGTRLTVL.